Described below is a single T cell receptor (beta chain) sequence and its context. The sample originates from a study of Ad26.COV2.S vaccination and SARS-CoV-2 variants. Looking at the study overall: Ad26.COV2.S given intramuscularly, once or twice 56 days apart.

Treatment noted: about 20 received Ad26.COV2.S at low or high dose, single or two shots; several received placebo; per-sample allocation not given. Vaccine and placebo recipients were sampled on day 63 after the first injection. The data were produced by immunoSEQ multiplex PCR, yet TCRdb's version contains in-frame clones alone and is incomplete. The sample has roughly 300,000 clones; 70% to 90% are singletons. The CDR3 sequence is 13 residues long. V lost 5 bases and J 6 bases, leaving 14 bases between the germline ends. CDR1 and CDR2 (germline): SEHNR, FQNEAQ (reference sequence). The sequences come from peripheral blood, collected in a trial of Ad26.COV2.S vaccine versus placebo. V is TRBV7-9 and J is TRBJ2-7; D possibly matches TRBD1 or TRBD2 (5 bases each). The sequence was obtained from a person between 18 and 59 years old who received the Ad26.COV2.S COVID-19 vaccine or a placebo. The DNA for the CDR3 is TGTGCCAGCAGCCCGTCGGGACCGGGCGAGCAGTACTTC. The encoded protein is CASSPSGPGEQYF.